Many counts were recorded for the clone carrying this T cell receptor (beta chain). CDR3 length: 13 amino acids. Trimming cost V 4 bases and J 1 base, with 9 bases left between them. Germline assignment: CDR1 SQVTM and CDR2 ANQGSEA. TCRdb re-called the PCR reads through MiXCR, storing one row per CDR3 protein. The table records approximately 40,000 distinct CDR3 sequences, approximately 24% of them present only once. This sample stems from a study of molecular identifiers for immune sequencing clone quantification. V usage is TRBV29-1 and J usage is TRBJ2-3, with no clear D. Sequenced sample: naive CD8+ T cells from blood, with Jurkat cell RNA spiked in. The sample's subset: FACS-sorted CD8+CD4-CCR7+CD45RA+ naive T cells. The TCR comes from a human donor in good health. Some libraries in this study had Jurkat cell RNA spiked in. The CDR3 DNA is TGCAGCGTTGTAAGGCCCGGCACAGATACGCAGTATTTT. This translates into CSVVRPGTDTQYF.